The 16 T cell receptor beta chains listed next were all sequenced from one sample in a study of blood T cell repertoires in COVID-19. Only in-frame clones appear in the TCRdb table, and some are missing; sequencing was by immunoSEQ multiplex PCR. The profile shows 250,000 or so clones, roughly 90% of them singletons. Sequencing input: PBMCs or T cells enriched from blood (not recorded which). Receptors were obtained from a man in his forties or fifties who had been exposed to COVID-19.

The chain combines TRBV18 with TRBJ2-1; 7 bases are shared with TRBD1. V lost 7 bases and J lost 0; bases outside the gene matches: 3. The CDR3 loop spans 14 amino acids. Germline values: CDR1 KGHSH, CDR2 LQKENI. CDR3 residues: CASFRDSSYNEQFF. The CDR3 coding sequence is TGTGCCAGCTTCCGGGACAGCTCCTACAATGAGCAGTTCTTC.

The CDR3 region has the DNA TGTGCCTGGAGTTTCAGACTAGCGGGAGGAAAGACCGGGGAGCTGTTTTTT. Its protein product is CAWSFRLAGGKTGELFF. V gene TRBV30 combines with J gene TRBJ2-2; 13 bases match TRBD2. V dropped 2 bases and J dropped 5; count of bases not matched to a gene: 8. The CDR3 loop spans 17 amino acids. Germline CDR1 is GTSNPN and CDR2 is SVGIG (reference sequence). Using reference TRBV30 and TRBJ2-2 for the parts outside the CDR3, the full variable domain is SQTIHQWPATLVQPVGSPLSLECTVEGTSNPNLYWYRQAAGRGLQLLFYSVGIGQISSEVPQNLSASRPQDRQFILSSKKLLLSDSGFYLCAWSFRLAGGKTGELFFGEGSRLTVL.

This chain uses TRBV5-1 with TRBJ1-2; D is undetermined. Germline CDR1 reads SGHRS; CDR2 reads YFSETQ. This CDR3 contains 17 residues. The V and J ends lost 1 base and 6 bases respectively, with 22 bases between them. The CDR3 loop is CASSLTIGGNSRDGYTF. CDR3 DNA sequence: TGCGCCAGCAGCTTGACTATTGGTGGAAACTCTCGGGATGGCTACACCTTC.

In DNA, the CDR3 is TGTGCCAGCAGCTTAGTCAGGGATGGCTACACCTTC. Protein: CASSLVRDGYTF. The chain couples TRBV7-9 to TRBJ1-2, with a weak D call TRBD1 (5 bases). This CDR3 contains 12 residues. Germline values: CDR1 SEHNR, CDR2 FQNEAQ (reference sequence). V was cut by 1 base and J by 6 bases, with 6 bases left in between.

The chain uses TRBV5-6 and TRBJ1-4; no reliable D call. Germline V gene data show CDR1 as SGHDT and CDR2 as YYEEEE. Trimming stripped 6 bases from V and 0 bases from J, with 9 bases between. The CDR3 extends over 14 amino acids. For the CDR3, the DNA is TGTGCCAGCAAACCAGGATCAACTAATGAAAAACTGTTTTTT. Translated: CASKPGSTNEKLFF.

The rearrangement links TRBV12-3 or TRBV12-4 to TRBJ2-5, with D possibly TRBD2 on 6 matching bases. The CDR3 sequence is 12 residues long. The V end was cut by 8 bases, the J end by 1 base, with 8 bases between. CDR3 amino acids: CASGGTQETQYF. CDR3 DNA sequence: TGTGCCAGCGGGGGGACCCAAGAGACCCAGTACTTC.

The chain links TRBV24-1 to TRBJ1-1; D is unresolved. Germline loops: CDR1 KGHDR, CDR2 SFDVKD. The CDR3 is 12 residues long. V was shortened by 8 bases and J by 1 base, with 7 bases between the two germline ends. The CDR3 loop reads CATTHQNTEAFF. The DNA for the CDR3 is TGTGCCACCACCCATCAGAACACTGAAGCTTTCTTT.

The chain is built from TRBV30 and TRBJ1-4, with a weak D call TRBD1 (5 bases). CDR1 GTSNPN and CDR2 SVGIG come from the germline V gene (reference sequence). V was cut by 3 bases and J by 7 bases, with 12 bases left in between. The CDR3 consists of 13 residues. The CDR3 sequence is CAWSKGQGEKLFF. The CDR3 nucleotides are TGTGCCTGGAGCAAAGGGCAGGGTGAAAAACTGTTTTTT.

This clone has just one count. V and J are TRBV10-2 and TRBJ2-7; 7 positions match TRBD2. V lost 6 bases and J lost 2; bases outside the gene matches: 1. The germline V gene has CDR1 WSHSY and CDR2 SAAADI. This CDR3 spans 12 amino acids. The CDR3 DNA follows: TGCGCCAGCAGCGGACTAGCCTACGAGCAGTACTTC. Translating it yields CASSGLAYEQYF.

This chain links TRBV14 with TRBJ1-1; 7 bases are a match to TRBD1. The CDR3 covers 14 residues. Unmatched junction bases numbered 4, after V lost 1 base and J lost 5 bases. Germline V gives CDR1 SGHDN, CDR2 FVKESK. The DNA of the CDR3 is TGTGCCAGCAGCCAAGTGAACAGGGGTACTGAAGCTTTCTTT. It encodes CASSQVNRGTEAFF.

This rearrangement joins TRBV10-3 to TRBJ2-7; weak D call: TRBD1 (5 bases). V was cut by 6 bases and J by 5 bases, with 14 bases left in between. CDR3 length: 13 residues. Germline lookup yields CDR1 ENHRY and CDR2 SYGVKD. The CDR3 DNA is TGTGCCATCAGCATAGGGGATCGAGACGAGCAGTACTTC. This sequence encodes CAISIGDRDEQYF.

The rearrangement joins TRBV19 to TRBJ2-7; 8 nucleotides align to TRBD1. The CDR3 has 12 residues. J was trimmed by 2 bases and V by 8 bases; bases with no gene match: 2. CDR1 is LNHDA and CDR2 is SQIVND in the germline V gene (reference sequence). The CDR3, as DNA: TGTGCCAGTGCAGGGGGCACCTACGAGCAGTACTTC. It is translated as CASAGGTYEQYF.

The chain uses TRBV5-1 and TRBJ1-1; the D is unclear. Looked up from germline, CDR1 is SGHRS and CDR2 is YFSETQ. V gave up 1 base and J gave up 6 bases, with 10 bases separating them. This CDR3 is built from 13 residues. The CDR3 loop is CASSLSREAEAFF. CDR3 nucleotides: TGCGCCAGCAGCTTGTCTCGGGAGGCTGAAGCTTTCTTT.

The chain couples TRBV19 to TRBJ2-5, with TRBD1 as a possible D gene (6 bases). Germline V CDR1 and CDR2: LNHDA, SQIVND (reference sequence). There are 18 residues in the CDR3. V lost 5 bases and J lost 2, with 24 bases in between. The CDR3 DNA follows: TGTGCCAGTAGTTCTGGGGCAGGGGCGTTCGTCGGACAAGAGACCCAGTACTTC. It yields the protein CASSSGAGAFVGQETQYF.

The gene calls are TRBV28 and TRBJ1-2; D may be TRBD1 (6 bases). The CDR3 has 15 amino acids. Germline V lookup: CDR1 MDHEN, CDR2 SYDVKM. V lost 7 bases to trimming and J lost 3 bases, with 18 bases between them. The CDR3 reads CASTGYGGRDYGYTF. In nucleotides, the CDR3 is TGTGCCAGCACAGGTTACGGGGGGCGAGACTATGGCTACACCTTC.

V gene TRBV27 combines with J gene TRBJ2-1; possible D gene TRBD2, 6 bases. The CDR3 loop spans 16 amino acids. Germline V gene lookup returns CDR1 MNHEY and CDR2 SMNVEV (reference sequence). Trimming removed 0 bases from V and 0 bases from J, with 9 bases in between. The CDR3 nucleotides are TGTGCCAGCAGTTTATCTCGGGGAGGCTCCTACAATGAGCAGTTCTTC. Residues: CASSLSRGGSYNEQFF.